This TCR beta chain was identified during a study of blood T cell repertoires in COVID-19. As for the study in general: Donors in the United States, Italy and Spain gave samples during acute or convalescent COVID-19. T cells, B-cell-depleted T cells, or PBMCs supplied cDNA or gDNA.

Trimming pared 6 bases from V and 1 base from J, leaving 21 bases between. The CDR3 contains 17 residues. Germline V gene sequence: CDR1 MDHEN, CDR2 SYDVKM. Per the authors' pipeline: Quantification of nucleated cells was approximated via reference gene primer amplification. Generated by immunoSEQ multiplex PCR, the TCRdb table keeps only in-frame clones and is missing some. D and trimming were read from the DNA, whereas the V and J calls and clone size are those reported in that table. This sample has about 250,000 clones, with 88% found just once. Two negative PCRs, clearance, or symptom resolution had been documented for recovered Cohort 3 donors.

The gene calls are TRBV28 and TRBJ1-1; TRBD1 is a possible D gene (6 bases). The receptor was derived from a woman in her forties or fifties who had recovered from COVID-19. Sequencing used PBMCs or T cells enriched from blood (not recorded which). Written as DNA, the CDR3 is TGTGCCAGCAGCCCAAACCCGGGGGGGGCTCGGAACACTGAAGCTTTCTTT. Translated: CASSPNPGGARNTEAFF.